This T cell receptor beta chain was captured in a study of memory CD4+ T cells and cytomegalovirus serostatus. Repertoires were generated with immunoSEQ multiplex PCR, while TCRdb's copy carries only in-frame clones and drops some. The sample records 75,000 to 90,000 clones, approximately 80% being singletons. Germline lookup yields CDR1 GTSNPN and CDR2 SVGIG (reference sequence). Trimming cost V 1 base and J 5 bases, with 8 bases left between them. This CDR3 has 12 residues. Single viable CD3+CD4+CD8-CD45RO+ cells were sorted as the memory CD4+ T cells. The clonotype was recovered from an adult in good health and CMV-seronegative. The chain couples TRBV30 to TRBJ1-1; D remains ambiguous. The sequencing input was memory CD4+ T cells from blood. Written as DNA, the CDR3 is TGTGCCTGGAGTGGGGGAAAAACTGAAGCTTTCTTT. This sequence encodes CAWSGGKTEAFF.